One sample yielded the 21 T cell receptor beta chains listed below, sequenced in a study of regulatory T cells in long-lasting Graves disease. The sample's time point: newly diagnosed GD, antithyroid drugs for less than 3 months. Construction of the TCR library relied on RNA isolated from PBMCs. Arm-PCR of CDR3 regions and iRepertoire HTBI primers were used to build TCR beta libraries. TCRdb re-analysed the multiplex PCR reads in MiXCR, keeping a single row per CDR3 protein. The sample includes around 480,000 distinct CDR3 sequences, under 20% seen only once; the top ten take 9% to 15%. In addition, the sample was reused for a study of T cells in Graves' hyperthyroidism and ophthalmopathy.

The sample consisted of peripheral blood mononuclear cells (PBMCs), taken at new diagnosis, from a patient treated with antithyroid drugs. The receptors shown here come from a man between 40 and 49 years old with Graves disease.

For this clonotype: A junction boundary mismatches the germline segment, possibly from a read error. The CDR3 sequence: CSVAGTASNTEAFF. The CDR3 coding sequence is TGCAGTGTTGCCGGGACAGCTTCGAACACTGAAGCTTTCTTT. This chain connects TRBV29-1 to TRBJ1-1; 7 bases agree with TRBD1. CDR3 size: 14 residues. The germline V gene has CDR1 SQVTM and CDR2 ANQGSEA.

The table lists this clonotype with many counts. This chain links TRBV28 with TRBJ2-2, with a tentative D call TRBD2 (6 bases). This CDR3 is built from 17 residues. Germline lookup yields CDR1 MDHEN and CDR2 SYDVKM. V was cut by 5 bases and J by 2 bases, with 18 bases left in between. The CDR3 is CASSGLGLRGNTGELFF. CDR3 DNA sequence: TGTGCCAGCAGTGGGCTGGGACTTCGGGGAAACACCGGGGAGCTGTTTTTT. Complete variable domain (other parts from reference TRBV28 and TRBJ2-2): DVKVTQSSRYLVKRTGEKVFLECVQDMDHENMFWYRQDPGLGLRLIYFSYDVKMKEKGDIPEGYSVSREKKERFSLILESASTNQTSMYLCASSGLGLRGNTGELFFGEGSRLTVL.

This chain joins TRBV9 and TRBJ2-1, with TRBD2 identical over 7 bases. Germline V lookup: CDR1 SGDLS, CDR2 YYNGEE. The J segment lost 5 bases and the V segment lost 2 bases, leaving 7 bases of the junction unmatched. The CDR3 is made up of 15 amino acids. This CDR3 is CASSVGGSLDNEQFF. The CDR3 DNA reads as TGTGCCAGCAGCGTCGGCGGGAGCCTGGACAATGAGCAGTTCTTC.

In this sample, this clonotype turned up a few times. The CDR3 sequence: CSATPQGMGQPQHF. For the CDR3, the DNA is TGCAGTGCTACACCTCAGGGGATGGGTCAGCCCCAGCATTTT. The J gene is TRBJ1-5, the V gene TRBV20-1; D is possibly TRBD1 (6 bases). The CDR3 has 14 residues. Germline values: CDR1 DFQATT, CDR2 SNEGSKA (reference sequence). With 4 bases removed from V and 6 bases from J, the gap between germline ends came to 16 bases.

The rearrangement uses TRBV10-3 and TRBJ2-6, with D possibly being TRBD1 (5 bases). The CDR3 runs to 17 residues. Germline-derived CDR1 and CDR2 are ENHRY and SYGVKD. V lost 6 bases and J lost 0, with 15 bases in between. This chain's CDR3 is CAISAGKLSSGANVLTF. CDR3 coding DNA: TGTGCCATCAGCGCAGGGAAATTGAGCTCTGGGGCCAACGTCCTGACTTTC.

The chain employs TRBV6-5 and TRBJ2-3, with 7 bases aligning to TRBD1. V was pared by 3 bases and J by 2 bases, with 8 bases of the junction left unmatched. The CDR3 covers 16 residues. Looked up from germline, CDR1 is MNHEY and CDR2 is SVGAGI. This chain's CDR3 is CASSYGTVPPTDTQYF. In DNA form, the CDR3 reads TGTGCCAGCAGTTATGGGACAGTCCCTCCCACAGATACGCAGTATTTT.

Ten or more counts support this clonotype. The genes are TRBV20-1 and TRBJ2-1, with D perhaps TRBD1 (6 bases). The CDR3 covers 15 residues. Germline-derived CDR1 and CDR2 are DFQATT and SNEGSKA (reference sequence). V was clipped by 1 base and J by 9 bases, with 19 bases between them. CDR3 sequence (DNA): TGCAGTGCTAGAGTTGGGGGCGCGGCGGCAGGTGAGCAGTTCTTC. Its protein is CSARVGGAAAGEQFF.

The chain uses TRBV6-2 or TRBV6-3 and TRBJ2-1; 14 nucleotides agree with TRBD2. The CDR3 has 19 amino acids. Losses at the gene ends were 4 bases for V and 3 bases for J; bases not matched to a gene: 11. Looked up from germline, CDR1 is MNHEY and CDR2 is SVGEGT. CDR3 region: CASSSALTSGRAYYNEQFF. The CDR3 DNA reads as TGTGCCAGCAGTTCCGCCCTGACTAGCGGGAGGGCCTACTACAATGAGCAGTTCTTC.

This clonotype was counted at least ten times. CDR3 in amino acids: CSARGGRGKNQPQHF. In DNA, the CDR3 is TGCAGTGCTAGAGGAGGGCGAGGGAAAAATCAGCCCCAGCATTTT. V and J are TRBV20-1 and TRBJ1-5; D unresolved. CDR3 length equals 15 residues. Germline lookup yields CDR1 DFQATT and CDR2 SNEGSKA (reference sequence). Trimming took off 1 base at V and 4 bases at J, with 14 bases between the two ends.

Remarks on this clonotype: A clone one base away is much larger, so this may be a read error. This chain joins TRBV11-3 and TRBJ2-1; D is uncertain. This CDR3 is built from 15 residues. Germline V gene lookup returns CDR1 SGHNT and CDR2 YENEEA. The CDR3 DNA reads as TGTGCCAGCAGCTCCTCTCTTAGGTCCTACGATGAGCAGTTCTTC. It is translated as CASSSSLRSYDEQFF.

This clonotype has ten or more counts. This chain uses TRBV14 with TRBJ2-5; 7 nucleotides line up with TRBD1. The V and J ends lost 1 base and 2 bases, in that order; junction bases with no gene match: 1. The CDR3 is 14 residues long. Per germline, CDR1 SGHDN and CDR2 FVKESK. The CDR3 spells CASSQATGQETQYF. In nucleotides, the CDR3 is TGTGCCAGCAGCCAAGCGACAGGGCAAGAGACCCAGTACTTC. Full variable domain (remainder filled in from reference TRBV14 and TRBJ2-5): EAGVTQFPSHSVIEKGQTVTLRCDPISGHDNLYWYRRVMGKEIKFLLHFVKESKQDESGMPNNRFLAERTGGTYSTLKVQPAELEDSGVYFCASSQATGQETQYFGPGTRLLVL.

Details on this clonotype: A much larger clone sits a single nucleotide away, making a read error possible. Given the absence of the conserved phenylalanine or tryptophan at the CDR3 end, a read error is likely. CDR3 bases: TGTGCCAGCAGTCCCCGAGCGGGAGCGTCCTACAATGAGCAGTTCCTC. This translates into CASSPRAGASYNEQFL. The chain combines TRBV12-3 or TRBV12-4 with TRBJ2-1; TRBD2 matches 8 bases. The CDR3 has 16 amino acids. The V segment lost 5 bases and the J segment 1 base; nucleotides outside the gene matches: 7.

This clonotype was counted only a few times. The V gene is TRBV12-5, the J gene TRBJ2-1; 12 nucleotides agree with TRBD2. CDR1 LGHNT and CDR2 FRNRAP come from the germline V gene. Trimming at V came to 6 bases and at J to 4 bases, leaving 4 bases not matched to a gene. The CDR3 sequence is 15 residues long. The CDR3, as DNA: TGTGCTAGTGGGTGGACTAGCGGGAAATACAATGAGCAGTTCTTC. It is translated as CASGWTSGKYNEQFF.

The table lists this clonotype with many counts. The chain employs TRBV7-9 and TRBJ2-1; TRBD2 aligns across 10 bases. The CDR3 has 19 amino acids. Germline loops: CDR1 SEHNR, CDR2 FQNEAQ (reference sequence). V lost 1 base and J lost 1; bases outside the gene matches: 10. The CDR3 is CASSLELAGGIPSYNEQFF. CDR3 nucleotide sequence: TGTGCCAGCAGCTTAGAGTTAGCGGGAGGTATACCATCCTACAATGAGCAGTTCTTC.

This clonotype was picked up a small number of times. The chain employs TRBV7-9 and TRBJ1-3, with D uncertain. Germline V gene data show CDR1 as SEHNR and CDR2 as FQNEAQ (reference sequence). The germline V and J ends were trimmed by 6 bases and 0 bases, with 12 bases remaining between them. The CDR3 sequence is 15 residues long. CDR3: CASRDDTSSGNTIYF. The DNA of the CDR3 is TGTGCCAGCAGAGACGACACAAGCTCTGGAAACACCATATATTTT. The variable domain in full, with the rest retrieved from reference TRBV7-9 and TRBJ1-3, is DTGVSQNPRHKITKRGQNVTFRCDPISEHNRLYWYRQTLGQGPEFLTYFQNEAQLEKSRLLSDRFSAERPKGSFSTLEIQRTEQGDSAMYLCASRDDTSSGNTIYFGEGSWLTVV.

This clonotype showed up just a few times. V gene TRBV29-1 combines with J gene TRBJ2-3, with 14 bases identical to TRBD2. Germline values: CDR1 SQVTM, CDR2 ANQGSEA. The junction had 4 bases not matched to a gene; V was cut back by 4 bases and J by 4 bases. The CDR3 is 15 residues long. CDR3 bases: TGCAGCGTTGGAGGGACTAGCGGGAGTGCAGATACGCAGTATTTT. Translated, it gives CSVGGTSGSADTQYF.

For this clonotype: A much larger clone lies a single base off, so this may be a read error. This chain links TRBV10-1 with TRBJ2-3; a weak D match, TRBD1 (6 bases). Near its end, the DNA agrees better with TRBJ1-1, so the J call may be wrong. This CDR3 is built from 13 residues. The germline gives CDR1 WNHNN, CDR2 SYGVQD (reference sequence). CDR3 protein: CASSPMGQTKAFF. DNA of the CDR3: TGCGCCAGCAGTCCGATGGGACAAACTAAAGCTTTCTTT.

This clonotype has ten or more counts. The rearrangement uses TRBV11-2 and TRBJ2-3; 8 nucleotides agree with TRBD2. The CDR3 spans 15 residues. Germline CDR1 and CDR2: SGHAT and FQNNGV. V lost 2 bases and J lost 0; bases outside the gene matches: 1. The CDR3 region is CASSLSGSSTDTQYF. Here the CDR3 DNA reads TGTGCCAGCAGCTTAAGCGGGAGTAGCACAGATACGCAGTATTTT.

A few counts support this clonotype. V is TRBV9 and J is TRBJ2-1; 14 bases are a match to TRBD2. The CDR3 loop spans 15 amino acids. V lost 5 bases, J lost 8 bases, and 6 bases stayed unmatched. CDR1 is SGDLS, CDR2 YYNGEE, per germline. In DNA, the CDR3 is TGTGCCAGCAGAGGGGGACTAGCGGGAGTCGATGAGCAGTTCTTC. Amino acids: CASRGGLAGVDEQFF.

This clonotype was counted at least ten times. The rearrangement joins TRBV28 to TRBJ1-2; D might be TRBD1 (6 bases). V shed 4 bases and J shed 4 bases, with 16 bases lying between them. Per germline, CDR1 MDHEN and CDR2 SYDVKM. The CDR3 has 15 amino acids. CDR3 sequence (DNA): TGTGCCAGCAGTTCTGAGGGGAAAGGGGGCTATGGCTACACCTTC. Protein: CASSSEGKGGYGYTF.

This clonotype was picked up a small number of times. The chain recombines TRBV15 with TRBJ2-1, with D unresolved. The V end lost 5 bases, the J end lost 9 bases, and 17 bases lay between the germline ends. From germline, CDR1 is LNHNV and CDR2 YYDKDF (reference sequence). CDR3 length: 14 residues. CDR3 region: CATSRGDTSAEQFF. CDR3 nucleotides: TGTGCCACCAGCCGAGGCGATACGTCCGCTGAGCAGTTCTTC.